Reported below is one T cell receptor (beta chain). Its antigen is undetermined. The CDR3 length is 11 residues. Looked up from germline, CDR1 is SGHTS and CDR2 is YDEGEE. The ends were cut back, 4 bases at V and 2 bases at J, with 2 bases in the middle. Sequencing used immunoSEQ multiplex PCR; TCRdb keeps in-frame clones, though not all of them. The sample lists tens of thousands of clones, 85% to 90% occurring once. The data were obtained in a study of PD-1 blockade in classical Hodgkin lymphoma. Study-level findings and limits: Newly diagnosed patients had baseline TCR diversity that was reportedly lower than that of healthy donors. A significant rise in TCR diversity by C4D1 was seen for CD4+ but not CD8+ cells.

All patients experienced relapse after autologous stem cell transplantation, and brentuximab vedotin exposure was variable. The source material was peripheral blood mononuclear cells (PBMCs), sampled before the second cycle of nivolumab. The TCR originated in a human donor with classical Hodgkin lymphoma. The J gene is TRBJ2-3, the V gene TRBV5-8; D remains ambiguous. As DNA, the CDR3 is TGTGCCAGCAGCGCCACAGATACGCAGTATTTT. It encodes CASSATDTQYF.